The clone carrying this T cell receptor beta chain was counted many times. Its antigen is as yet unknown. With a much larger clone just one base away, this may be a read error. The trim removed 11 bases at V and 9 bases at J, leaving 7 bases unmatched. Per germline, CDR1 SNHLY and CDR2 FYNNEI. The CDR3 runs to 11 residues. TCRdb itself ran the multiplex PCR reads through MiXCR, one entry per CDR3 protein. The table includes 120,000 or so distinct CDR3 sequences, about 20% detected once. This specimen belongs to a study of breast tumors, draining lymph nodes, adjacent tissues. Whole-study results and caveats: Luminal-like breast cancer showed significantly higher tumor–nontumor repertoire similarity than basal-like. Compared with lymph nodes, tumors were less diverse; compared with nontumor tissue, more. Findings are consistent with lymph node origin and intratumoral expansion of most tumor T cells. Data only fit, rather than demonstrated, lymph node origin of most tumor T cells.

Breast cancer patients provided tissue from their axillary draining lymph nodes. The J gene is TRBJ2-1, the V gene TRBV2; 7 nucleotides align to TRBD2. The clonotype originates from a female donor with breast cancer. Some clones in this sample may be carry-over from other donors' samples. Sequencing was done on a sample of axillary lymph node tissue. CDR3 loop: CACAGEGEQFF. CDR3 coding DNA: TGTGCCTGTGCGGGGGAGGGTGAGCAGTTCTTC.